This T cell receptor beta chain appears in the sequencing data of a study of blood T cell repertoires in COVID-19. Study summary: There were acute and convalescent COVID-19 samples, and they came from the United States, Italy and Spain.

In the original workflow: Using reference gene primer amplification, nucleated cell counts were estimated. Clones were read by immunoSEQ multiplex PCR, and TCRdb kept only the in-frame ones, dropping some. Clone size and the V and J calls come from that table; the DNA yielded D and trimming. The sample comprises hundreds of thousands of clones, around 85% of which are singletons, and just over 0.7% rests with the top ten. This CDR3 region has 15 residues. Trimming pared 3 bases from V and 4 bases from J, leaving 13 bases between. Looked up from germline, CDR1 is SSHAT and CDR2 is FNYEAQ (reference sequence).

The material sequenced was peripheral blood. The clonotype was recovered from a man aged 35-49 years with acute or convalescent COVID-19. The rearrangement uses TRBV7-7 and TRBJ2-1, with D possibly matching TRBD2 (7 bases). CDR3 bases: TGTGCCAGCAGCTTGGGTGGGGGGGCGTACAATGAGCAGTTCTTC. It specifies CASSLGGGAYNEQFF.